Listed here are 17 T cell receptor beta chains from one sample, sequenced in a study of shared clonotypes between healthy human individuals. Some clones are missing from TCRdb's copy, which holds only in-frame ones; the method was immunoSEQ multiplex PCR. The sample has more than 2,000,000 clones; 90% to 95% are singletons. The sample was naive CD4+ T cells from PBMCs. The subset is: CD45RA+ positively selected. These receptors originate from a man between 18 and 35 years old in good health. Some clones in this sample may be carry-over from other donors' samples.

The gene calls are TRBV18 and TRBJ1-3; no clear D. From germline, CDR1 is KGHSH and CDR2 LQKENI. CDR3 length equals 12 residues. Between the trimmed V and J ends, which lost 3 bases and 8 bases, there was a span of 8 bases. The CDR3 DNA is TGTGCCAGCTCACCCCGGGCGGACACCATATATTTT. Translation gives CASSPRADTIYF. Supplemented by reference TRBV18 and TRBJ1-3, the full variable domain reads NAGVMQNPRHLVRRRGQEARLRCSPMKGHSHVYWYRQLPEEGLKFMVYLQKENIIDESGMPKERFSAEFPKEGPSILRIQQVVRGDSAAYFCASSPRADTIYFGEGSWLTVV.

The chain carries TRBV7-3 and TRBJ2-3; tentative D call: TRBD2 (6 bases). V dropped 0 bases and J dropped 0 bases, with 13 bases sitting between them. CDR1 is SGHTA, CDR2 FQGTGA, per germline. CDR3 size: 17 residues. The CDR3 is CASSLTPWGDSTDTQYF. The CDR3 nucleotides are TGTGCCAGCAGCTTAACGCCGTGGGGGGACAGCACAGATACGCAGTATTTT.

This chain uses TRBV5-8 with TRBJ2-2, with D perhaps matching TRBD2 (6 bases). Trimming cost V 4 bases and J 3 bases, with 25 bases left between them. There are 19 residues in the CDR3. The V gene's germline CDR1 is SGHTS and CDR2 YDEGEE. The CDR3 loop is CASSPRRVGRYWDTGELFF. The CDR3 bases are TGTGCCAGCAGCCCCAGGAGGGTCGGACGATATTGGGACACCGGGGAGCTGTTTTTT.

The chain has TRBV29-1 and TRBJ2-5, with 14 bases matching TRBD2. This CDR3 has 15 residues. J was trimmed by 2 bases and V by 4 bases; bases with no gene match: 3. Germline assignment: CDR1 SQVTM and CDR2 ANQGSEA. The CDR3, as DNA: TGCAGCGTTGCCGGGACTAGCGGGAGTCAAGAGACCCAGTACTTC. Encoded protein: CSVAGTSGSQETQYF.

The chain employs TRBV15 and TRBJ2-1; 7 bases map to TRBD2. From germline, CDR1 is LNHNV and CDR2 YYDKDF (reference sequence). J lost 5 bases, V lost 1 base, and 2 bases had no gene match. This CDR3 region has 14 residues. The CDR3 nucleotides are TGTGCCACCAGCAGAGCTAGCGGCCACAATGAGCAGTTCTTC. Residues: CATSRASGHNEQFF.

Comment on this clone: At the DNA level, this CDR3 is encoded by other sequences in the same sample as well. This chain uses TRBV5-1 with TRBJ1-4, with D unclear. Germline lookup yields CDR1 SGHRS and CDR2 YFSETQ. The CDR3 runs 12 residues. V lost 0 bases and J lost 7, with 4 bases in between. The CDR3: CASSLDGEKLFF. CDR3 in DNA: TGCGCCAGCAGCTTGGACGGTGAAAAACTGTTTTTT.

The chain joins TRBV6-6 to TRBJ2-2, with TRBD2 as a possible D gene (7 bases). The CDR3 spans 16 residues. V dropped 2 bases and J dropped 7 bases, with 17 bases sitting between them. In germline, CDR1 is MNHNY, CDR2 SVGAGI (reference sequence). In DNA, the CDR3 is TGTGCCAGCAGTTACCCGACGGGGGGCGCCTTCGGGGAGCTGTTTTTT. Its translation: CASSYPTGGAFGELFF.

This chain connects TRBV4-1 to TRBJ1-1; no reliable D call. The germline V and J ends were trimmed by 3 bases and 4 bases, with 12 bases remaining between them. Per germline, CDR1 MGHRA and CDR2 YSYEKL. The CDR3 is 14 amino acids. Here the CDR3 reads CASSHPRPGTEAFF. Written as DNA, the CDR3 is TGCGCCAGCAGCCATCCCCGACCGGGCACTGAAGCTTTCTTT.

In this sample, this clone turned up once. The chain has TRBV9 and TRBJ2-1; a weak D match, TRBD1 (6 bases). Germline V gene data show CDR1 as SGDLS and CDR2 as YYNGEE. The CDR3 loop spans 15 amino acids. Trimming left V 4 bases short and J 8 bases short, with 19 bases between. This CDR3 is CASSTIAYGGYEQFF. CDR3 coding DNA: TGTGCCAGCAGCACAATAGCGTATGGGGGCTATGAGCAGTTCTTC.

The chain employs TRBV6-6 and TRBJ1-2; a weak D match, TRBD1 (6 bases). V gave up 7 bases and J gave up 5 bases, with 14 bases separating them. The CDR3 is 13 residues long. Germline CDR1 reads MNHNY; CDR2 reads SVGAGI (reference sequence). CDR3 in amino acids: CASILDSRYGYTF. In DNA form, the CDR3 reads TGTGCCAGCATCCTGGACAGCCGGTATGGCTACACCTTC.

As regards this clone: Other DNA variants within this sample encode the same CDR3. This chain joins TRBV30 and TRBJ2-3; maybe TRBD2 (5 bases). V gave up 0 bases and J gave up 8 bases, with 6 bases separating them. Germline V gene data show CDR1 as GTSNPN and CDR2 as SVGIG (reference sequence). There are 11 residues in the CDR3. This CDR3 is CAWSVGGTQYF. The CDR3 DNA follows: TGTGCCTGGAGTGTAGGAGGTACGCAGTATTTT.

The CDR3 DNA is TGCGCCAGCAGCCAAGGGGGGCAGGGGAGGAACACTGAAGCTTTCTTT. It encodes CASSQGGQGRNTEAFF. J is TRBJ1-1 and V is TRBV4-1, with D possibly TRBD1 on 6 matching bases. The CDR3 covers 16 residues. The V end lost 1 base, the J end lost 1 base, and 13 bases lay between the germline ends. Germline V gives CDR1 MGHRA, CDR2 YSYEKL.

The chain couples TRBV4-1 to TRBJ1-1; tentative D call: TRBD1 (5 bases). Germline-derived CDR1 and CDR2 are MGHRA and YSYEKL. The CDR3 has 14 amino acids. V shed 0 bases and J shed 2 bases, with 7 bases lying between them. The CDR3 coding sequence is TGCGCCAGCAGCCAAGAGGGGGTAAACACTGAAGCTTTCTTT. This gives the protein CASSQEGVNTEAFF.

This chain connects TRBV5-4 to TRBJ2-1, with 9 bases that match TRBD2. Trimming took 0 bases from V and 5 from J; bases not matched to a gene: 6. CDR1 and CDR2 (germline): SGHNT, YYREEE (reference sequence). The CDR3 is 16 residues long. CDR3 residues: CASSLVAGGRNNEQFF. The CDR3 DNA sequence: TGTGCCAGCAGCTTGGTGGCGGGAGGGAGAAACAATGAGCAGTTCTTC.

This clone occurred once. The J gene is TRBJ2-3, the V gene TRBV15; tentative D call: TRBD1 (5 bases). Trimming left V 0 bases short and J 2 bases short, with 9 bases between. Germline V gene sequence: CDR1 LNHNV, CDR2 YYDKDF (reference sequence). The CDR3 is 15 amino acids. The CDR3 here is CATSRDGADTDTQYF. CDR3 coding DNA: TGTGCCACCAGCAGAGATGGGGCAGACACAGATACGCAGTATTTT.

The rearrangement uses TRBV13 and TRBJ2-7, with 7 bases fitting TRBD2. This CDR3 has 16 amino acids. CDR1 and CDR2 (germline): PRHDT, FYEKMQ (reference sequence). The V gene end was trimmed by 5 bases and the J gene end by 6 bases; junction bases not matched to a gene: 16. CDR3 in amino acids: CASSRGSLAILTEQYF. The CDR3 DNA sequence: TGTGCCAGCAGCCGAGGTTCACTAGCGATCCTGACCGAGCAGTACTTC. The full variable domain, rest sourced from reference TRBV13 and TRBJ2-7, is AAGVIQSPRHLIKEKRETATLKCYPIPRHDTVYWYQQGPGQDPQFLISFYEKMQSDKGSIPDRFSAQQFSDYHSELNMSSLELGDSALYFCASSRGSLAILTEQYFGPGTRLTVT.

As for this clone: The same CDR3 arises from other DNA sequences in this sample as well. CDR3 DNA: TGTGCCAGCAGCTTAACCGGGGACTCCTACAATGAGCAGTTCTTC. Encoded protein: CASSLTGDSYNEQFF. This chain uses TRBV7-3 with TRBJ2-1; perhaps TRBD2 as D (5 bases). V was pared by 0 bases and J by 0 bases, with 6 bases between. In germline, CDR1 is SGHTA, CDR2 FQGTGA. The CDR3 has 15 amino acids.